The rows below give T cell receptor beta chains drawn from one sample of a study of blood T cell repertoires in COVID-19. Assay used: immunoSEQ multiplex PCR; TCRdb lists only in-frame clones, some missing. In the table there are about 210,000 clones, 80% to 90% of which are singletons. The specimen was PBMCs or T cells enriched from blood (not recorded which). These receptors originate from a middle-aged woman with acute COVID-19. CDR3s include the opening cysteine and the closing phenylalanine or tryptophan.

V gene,J gene,CDR3 protein
TRBV19,TRBJ1-3,CASSIRGLGSGNTIYF
TRBV2,TRBJ1-6,CASRGGSLHF
TRBV28,TRBJ2-2,CASSFFPPQGAGELFF
TRBV2,TRBJ2-7,CASLKTGKSYEQYF
TRBV19,TRBJ2-7,CASKERGTYEQYF
TRBV6-6,TRBJ1-2,CASSPDPGRTTGYTF
TRBV7-3,TRBJ2-5,CASSLGGQETQYF
TRBV3-1/TRBV3-2,TRBJ2-3,CASSQALTSLKTQYF
TRBV28,TRBJ2-7,CASSLAGGIYEQYF
TRBV10-2,TRBJ2-7,CASGPPGVEQYF
TRBV29-1,TRBJ1-2,CSVNGGTGDYGYTF
TRBV12-3/TRBV12-4,TRBJ2-5,CASSPTRQETQYF
TRBV13,TRBJ2-7,CASSSSYEQYF
TRBV10-3,TRBJ2-3,CAIGADHSGPTDTQYF
TRBV7-8,TRBJ1-5,CASSLESGRNQPQHF
TRBV5-8,TRBJ2-3,CASSSGQGRTDTQYF
TRBV24-1,TRBJ2-3,CATSDWASTDTQYF
TRBV18,TRBJ2-3,CASSPSSGRGTDTQYF
TRBV29-1,TRBJ1-1,CSVASPMDTEAFF
TRBV10-3,TRBJ2-3,CAIRGQGGDTQYF
TRBV27,TRBJ1-1,CASSDRVTEAFF
TRBV6-6,TRBJ2-7,CASSYAGSEQYF
TRBV11-3,TRBJ2-7,CASSTLQGPRSSYEQYF
TRBV14,TRBJ2-7,CASSQEVGAVYEQYF
TRBV28,TRBJ1-2,CASSSTGDHNYGYTF
TRBV28,TRBJ1-5,CASRTTGGQPQHF
TRBV11-2,TRBJ1-1,CASRRTGIEAFF
TRBV18,TRBJ1-3,CASSPSAGPGSGNTIYF
TRBV7-6,TRBJ2-1,CASSQRGIDRDHNEQFF
TRBV19,TRBJ2-6,CASSTPESGANVLTF
TRBV29-1,TRBJ1-1,CSAWQNTEAFF
TRBV28,TRBJ1-5,CASSLALGQRNQPQHF
TRBV11-1,TRBJ2-7,CASSSPTSGSYEQYF
TRBV7-8,TRBJ1-1,CASSGDRANTEAFF
TRBV7-7,TRBJ2-5,CASSLGGLAGVGETQYF
TRBV5-1,TRBJ1-1,CASRRQTGTVGVTEAFF
TRBV5-1,TRBJ2-7,CASSSTGSSGRAQYEQYF
TRBV9,TRBJ2-1,CASSPQRYTYNEQFF
TRBV5-1,TRBJ1-5,CASSLEGIGNQPQHF
TRBV5-5,TRBJ2-2,CASSWPGRGGGELFF
TRBV10-3,TRBJ2-7,CAISLGQLSSYEQYF
TRBV18,TRBJ2-3,CASSPINTGGFTDTQYF
TRBV5-6,TRBJ2-7,CASTARGRKDEQYF
TRBV29-1,TRBJ1-5,CSVRQGGNQPQHF
TRBV24-1,TRBJ2-3,CATSDPTGGTDTQYF
TRBV3-1/TRBV3-2,TRBJ2-1,CASSLGGSGGRNEQFF
TRBV13,TRBJ2-7,CASSLGQGAGEQYF
TRBV7-3,TRBJ1-1,CASSLFDTGPTEAFF
TRBV27,TRBJ2-7,CASSPATGAVYF
TRBV12-3/TRBV12-4,TRBJ2-3,CASSFEGADTQYF
TRBV9,TRBJ2-1,CASDTGLAGGEQFF